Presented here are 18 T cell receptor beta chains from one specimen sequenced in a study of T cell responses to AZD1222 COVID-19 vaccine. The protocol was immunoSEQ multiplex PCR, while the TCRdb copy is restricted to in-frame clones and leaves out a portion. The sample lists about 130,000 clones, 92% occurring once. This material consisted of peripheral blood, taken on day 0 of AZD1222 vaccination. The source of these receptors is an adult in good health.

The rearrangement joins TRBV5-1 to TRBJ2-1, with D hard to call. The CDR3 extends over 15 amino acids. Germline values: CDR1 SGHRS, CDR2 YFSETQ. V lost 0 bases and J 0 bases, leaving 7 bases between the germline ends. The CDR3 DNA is TGCGCCAGCAGCTTGGCCCCGAGCTCCTACAATGAGCAGTTCTTC. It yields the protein CASSLAPSSYNEQFF. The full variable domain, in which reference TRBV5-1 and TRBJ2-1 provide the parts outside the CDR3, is KAGVTQTPRYLIKTRGQQVTLSCSPISGHRSVSWYQQTPGQGLQFLFEYFSETQRNKGNFPGRFSGRQFSNSRSEMNVSTLELGDSALYLCASSLAPSSYNEQFFGPGTRLTVL.

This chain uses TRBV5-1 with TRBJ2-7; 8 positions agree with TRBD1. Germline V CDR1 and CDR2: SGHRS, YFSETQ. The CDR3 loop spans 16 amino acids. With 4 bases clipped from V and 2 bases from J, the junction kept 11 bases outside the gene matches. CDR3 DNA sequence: TGCGCCAGCAGCCCCCTACCCGGGACAGGAACCTACGAGCAGTACTTC. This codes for CASSPLPGTGTYEQYF.

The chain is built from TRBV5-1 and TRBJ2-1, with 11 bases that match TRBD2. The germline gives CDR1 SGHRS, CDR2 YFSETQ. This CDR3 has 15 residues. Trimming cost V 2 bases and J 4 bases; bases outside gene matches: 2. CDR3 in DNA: TGCGCCAGCAGCTTTTCTAGCGGGGGGTACAATGAGCAGTTCTTC. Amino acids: CASSFSSGGYNEQFF. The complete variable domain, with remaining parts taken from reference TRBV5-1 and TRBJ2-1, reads KAGVTQTPRYLIKTRGQQVTLSCSPISGHRSVSWYQQTPGQGLQFLFEYFSETQRNKGNFPGRFSGRQFSNSRSEMNVSTLELGDSALYLCASSFSSGGYNEQFFGPGTRLTVL.

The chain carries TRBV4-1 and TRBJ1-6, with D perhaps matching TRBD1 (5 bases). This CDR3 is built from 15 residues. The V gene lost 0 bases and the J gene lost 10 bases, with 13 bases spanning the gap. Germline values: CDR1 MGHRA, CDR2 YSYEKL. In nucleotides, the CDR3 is TGCGCCAGCAGCCAAGAGGCGGGACTGGGCTCACCCCTCCACTTT. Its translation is CASSQEAGLGSPLHF.

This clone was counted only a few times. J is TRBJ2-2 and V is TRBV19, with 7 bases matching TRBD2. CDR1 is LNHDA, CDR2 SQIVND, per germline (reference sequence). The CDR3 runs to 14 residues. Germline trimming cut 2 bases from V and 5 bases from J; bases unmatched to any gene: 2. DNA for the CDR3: TGTGCCAGTAGTATACAGCGGGGAACCGGGGAGCTGTTTTTT. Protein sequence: CASSIQRGTGELFF.

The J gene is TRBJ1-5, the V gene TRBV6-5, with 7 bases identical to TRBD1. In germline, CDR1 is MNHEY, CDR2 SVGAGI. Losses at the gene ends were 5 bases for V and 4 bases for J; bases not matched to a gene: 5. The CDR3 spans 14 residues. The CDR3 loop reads CASSRGTENQPQHF. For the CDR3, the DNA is TGTGCCAGCAGTCGTGGGACAGAAAATCAGCCCCAGCATTTT.

As DNA, the CDR3 is TGTGCCACCAGCAGATCATGGGGGGGGAATTCACCCCTCCACTTT. Amino acid sequence: CATSRSWGGNSPLHF. The genes are TRBV15 and TRBJ1-6, with D perhaps TRBD1 (5 bases). The germline V and J ends were trimmed by 2 bases and 7 bases, with 12 bases remaining between them. This CDR3 comprises 15 residues. Germline V gene data show CDR1 as LNHNV and CDR2 as YYDKDF (reference sequence).

The CDR3 bases are TGTGCCAGCAGTACCGGGACAATCGGAAGTGAGCAGTTCTTC. It yields the protein CASSTGTIGSEQFF. This sequence joins TRBV6-4 and TRBJ2-1; a weak D match, TRBD1 (6 bases). The germline V gene encodes CDR1 MRHNA and CDR2 SNTAGT. This CDR3 is built from 14 residues. Trimming left V 5 bases short and J 9 bases short, with 17 bases between.

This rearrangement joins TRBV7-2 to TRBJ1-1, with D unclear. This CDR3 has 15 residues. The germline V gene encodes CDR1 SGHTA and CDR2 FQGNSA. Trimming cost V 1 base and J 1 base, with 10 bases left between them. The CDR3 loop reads CASSLVATRNTEAFF. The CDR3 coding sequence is TGTGCCAGCAGCTTAGTCGCGACAAGGAACACTGAAGCTTTCTTT.

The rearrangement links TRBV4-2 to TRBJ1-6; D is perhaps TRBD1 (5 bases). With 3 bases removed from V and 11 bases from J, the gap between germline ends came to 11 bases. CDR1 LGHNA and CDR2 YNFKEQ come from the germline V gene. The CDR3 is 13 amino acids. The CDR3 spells CASSQTRQTPLHF. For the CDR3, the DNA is TGTGCCAGCAGCCAGACCCGACAGACACCCCTCCACTTT.

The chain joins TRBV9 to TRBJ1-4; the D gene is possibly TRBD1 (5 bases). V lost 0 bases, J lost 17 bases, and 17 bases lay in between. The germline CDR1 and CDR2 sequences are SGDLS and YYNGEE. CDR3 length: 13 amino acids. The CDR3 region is CASSVDAWDRLFF. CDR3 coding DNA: TGTGCCAGCAGCGTAGACGCATGGGACCGATTATTTTTT.

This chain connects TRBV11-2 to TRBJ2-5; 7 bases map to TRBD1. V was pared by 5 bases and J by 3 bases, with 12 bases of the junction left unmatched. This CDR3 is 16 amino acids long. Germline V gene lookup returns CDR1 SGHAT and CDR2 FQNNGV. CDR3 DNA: TGTGCCAGCAGCATCACAGGGACAGAATGGGAAGAGACCCAGTACTTC. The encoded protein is CASSITGTEWEETQYF.

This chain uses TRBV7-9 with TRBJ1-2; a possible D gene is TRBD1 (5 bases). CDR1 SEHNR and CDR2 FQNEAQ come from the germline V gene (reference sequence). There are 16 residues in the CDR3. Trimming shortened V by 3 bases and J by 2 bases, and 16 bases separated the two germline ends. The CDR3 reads CASSFVDGTANYGYTF. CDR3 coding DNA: TGTGCCAGCAGCTTTGTCGACGGGACGGCCAACTATGGCTACACCTTC.

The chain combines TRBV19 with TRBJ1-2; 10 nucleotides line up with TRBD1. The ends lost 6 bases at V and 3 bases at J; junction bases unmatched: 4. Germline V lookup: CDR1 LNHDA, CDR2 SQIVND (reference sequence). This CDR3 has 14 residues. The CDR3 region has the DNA TGTGCCAGTAGGGCGACAGGGGGCGACTATGGCTACACCTTC. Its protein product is CASRATGGDYGYTF.

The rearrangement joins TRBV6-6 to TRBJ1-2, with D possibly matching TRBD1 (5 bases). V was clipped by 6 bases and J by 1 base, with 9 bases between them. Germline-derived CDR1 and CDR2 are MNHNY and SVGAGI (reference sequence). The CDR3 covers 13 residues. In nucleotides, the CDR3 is TGTGCCAGCAGCCTACAGGATAACTATGGCTACACCTTC. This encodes CASSLQDNYGYTF.

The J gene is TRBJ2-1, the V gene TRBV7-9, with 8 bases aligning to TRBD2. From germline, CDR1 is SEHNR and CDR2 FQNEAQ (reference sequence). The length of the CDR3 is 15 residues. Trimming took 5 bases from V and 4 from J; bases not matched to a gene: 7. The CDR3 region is CASSPLGGGYNEQFF. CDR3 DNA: TGTGCCAGCAGCCCCCTCGGGGGGGGGTACAATGAGCAGTTCTTC. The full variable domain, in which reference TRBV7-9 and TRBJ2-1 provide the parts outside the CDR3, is DTGVSQNPRHKITKRGQNVTFRCDPISEHNRLYWYRQTLGQGPEFLTYFQNEAQLEKSRLLSDRFSAERPKGSFSTLEIQRTEQGDSAMYLCASSPLGGGYNEQFFGPGTRLTVL.

The CDR3 spells CASSLVGVSRTDTQYF. Written as DNA, the CDR3 is TGTGCCAGCAGCTTAGTGGGGGTTTCGAGGACAGATACGCAGTATTTT. This sequence joins TRBV7-9 and TRBJ2-3, with D perhaps matching TRBD1 or TRBD2 (5 bases each). In germline, CDR1 is SEHNR, CDR2 FQNEAQ (reference sequence). V was cut by 1 base and J by 3 bases, with 14 bases left in between. The length of the CDR3 is 16 residues.

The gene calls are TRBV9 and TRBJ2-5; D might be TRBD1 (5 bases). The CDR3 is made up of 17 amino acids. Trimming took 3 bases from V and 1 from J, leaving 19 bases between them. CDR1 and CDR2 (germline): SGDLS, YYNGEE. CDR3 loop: CASSAGWGHLIQETQYF. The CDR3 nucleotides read TGTGCCAGCAGCGCAGGTTGGGGCCACCTTATCCAAGAGACCCAGTACTTC.